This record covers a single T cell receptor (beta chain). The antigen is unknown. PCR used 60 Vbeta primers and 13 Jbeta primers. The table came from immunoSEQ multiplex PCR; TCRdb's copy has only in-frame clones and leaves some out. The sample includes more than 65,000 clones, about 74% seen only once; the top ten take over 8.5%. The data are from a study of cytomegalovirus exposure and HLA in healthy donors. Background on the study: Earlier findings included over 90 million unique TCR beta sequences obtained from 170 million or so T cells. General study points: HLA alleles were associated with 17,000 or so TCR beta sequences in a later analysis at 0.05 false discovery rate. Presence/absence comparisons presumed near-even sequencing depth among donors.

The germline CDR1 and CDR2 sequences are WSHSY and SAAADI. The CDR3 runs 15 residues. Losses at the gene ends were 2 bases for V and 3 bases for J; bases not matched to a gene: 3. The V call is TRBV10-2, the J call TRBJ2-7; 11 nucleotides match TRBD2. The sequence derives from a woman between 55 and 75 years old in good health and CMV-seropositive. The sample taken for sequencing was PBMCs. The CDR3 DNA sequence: TGCGCCAGCAGTGAGCCTAGCGGGGGGAGCTACGAGCAGTACTTC. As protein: CASSEPSGGSYEQYF.